This is a list of T cell receptor beta chains from one sample in a study of T cell repertoires in cytomegalovirus infection. TCRdb ran MiXCR on the reads and lists one entry per CDR3 protein. The repertoire includes almost 300,000 distinct CDR3 sequences, around 9.6% of them detected once, and around 2.5% sits in the top ten. The sequencing sample was made of PBMCs. The receptors come from a human donor in good health (CMV status not recorded). Some clones in this sample may be carry-over from other donors' samples. Each CDR3 is given with its conserved first and last residue. The order of the fields is clone size, V gene, D gene, J gene, CDR3 DNA, CDR3 protein. D genes are given only for firm matches. Clone size is not always given. Where it is, it says once, few, many or a class for expanded clones.

few	TRBV11-2	.	TRBJ2-1	TGTGCCAGCGCTCCCCTGGATCGAAGCTCCTACAATGAGCAGTTCTTC	CASAPLDRSSYNEQFF
few	TRBV6-5	TRBD1	TRBJ1-2	TGTGCCAGCAGCCAGAGACAGGGGTACTATGGCTACACCTTC	CASSQRQGYYGYTF
.	TRBV6-1	.	TRBJ1-1	TGTGCCAGCAATAGGGGGGCCGGGTGGACTGAAGCTTTCTTT	CASNRGAGWTEAFF
.	TRBV10-2	TRBD2	TRBJ2-1	TGCGCCAGCACTAGGGTACCGGGACTAGCGGGGACTGAGCAGTTCTTC	CASTRVPGLAGTEQFF
many	TRBV7-2	.	TRBJ2-5	TGTGCCAGCAGCTTAGGAAGGCCACCCTTGGACTTC	CASSLGRPPLDF
many	TRBV12-3/TRBV12-4	.	TRBJ2-5	TGTGCCAGCAGCTCCCCCTGGGGGGGCGAGACCCAGTACTTC	CASSSPWGGETQYF
many	TRBV5-1	.	TRBJ2-6	TGCGCCAGCAGCTTGGCCGCGAGCTCTGGGGCCAACGTCCTGACTTTC	CASSLAASSGANVLTF
many	TRBV20-1	.	TRBJ1-1	TGCAGTGCTACTTTCGACAGCTTGAACACTGAAGCTTTCTTT	CSATFDSLNTEAFF
many	TRBV7-2	TRBD1	TRBJ1-3	TGTGCCAGCAGCTTTTCTGGGACAGGGACAGGAAACACCATATATTTT	CASSFSGTGTGNTIYF
.	TRBV20-1	TRBD1	TRBJ1-2	TGCAGTGCTCGAGCAGGGGGGAAATTTTATGGCTACACCTTC	CSARAGGKFYGYTF
many	TRBV20-1	.	TRBJ2-7	TGCAGTGCTAGAGATGACAAAGGATCCTACGAGCAGTACTTC	CSARDDKGSYEQYF
many	TRBV28	.	TRBJ1-6	TGTGCCAGCAGTTTACCACAGGGAAAATCGACTTCACCCCTCCACTTT	CASSLPQGKSTSPLHF
many	TRBV20-1	TRBD2	TRBJ2-1	TGCAGTGCTGGAGGGACTAGCGGGGGGGCAGGCTACAATGAGCAGTTCTTC	CSAGGTSGGAGYNEQFF